The clone carrying this T cell receptor beta chain was found a few times. The data stem from a study of spatial heterogeneity in lung cancer. Across the study: Alpha-chain sequences were detected in numbers that were consistently lower than beta-chain sequences. Unique TCR and UMI combinations averaged more than ten appearances each in raw reads.

TCRdb processed the 5' RACE reads anew with MiXCR; each CDR3 protein has one entry. The table shows 80,000 to 95,000 distinct CDR3 sequences, with under 9% occurring only once. As to time point: sample taken at primary tumor resection. No cells were sorted before sequencing. The whole RNA sequenced was extracted from tumor, nontumor lung or frozen PBMC. Sequencing was performed on PBMCs, taken at surgery. The receptor's source is a male donor with early-stage non-small cell lung cancer.

DNA for the CDR3: TGTGCCAGCAGTCCCCGAGGTAGCGGGAGTGAGACCCAGTACTTC. This gives the protein CASSPRGSGSETQYF. The chain couples TRBV3-1 to TRBJ2-5, with 9 bases identical to TRBD2. Looked up from germline, CDR1 is LGHDT and CDR2 is YNNKEL (reference sequence). The CDR3 has 15 amino acids. Trimming took 6 bases from V and 5 from J; bases not matched to a gene: 10.